This entry concerns a single T cell receptor beta chain. This specimen comes from a study of blood T cell repertoires in COVID-19. CDR1 is SNHLY, CDR2 FYNNEI, per germline. V shed 4 bases and J shed 3 bases, with 9 bases lying between them. The CDR3 is 14 residues long. Method: immunoSEQ multiplex PCR; TCRdb's copy keeps in-frame clones and lacks some. This sample has some 220,000 clones, with about 87% found just once. This TCR was sampled from a woman aged 30 to 39 who had recovered from COVID-19. J is TRBJ2-2 and V is TRBV2, with D perhaps matching TRBD2 (6 bases). The specimen was PBMCs or T cells enriched from blood (not recorded which). The DNA of the CDR3 is TGTGCCAGCAGTGGCCGGGGGTACACCGGGGAGCTGTTTTTT. This encodes CASSGRGYTGELFF.